A single sample is the source of the 27 T cell receptor beta chains below, sequenced in a study of cytomegalovirus exposure and HLA in healthy donors. With 60 Vbeta and 13 Jbeta primers, the PCR was carried out. Data came from immunoSEQ multiplex PCR; TCRdb stores just in-frame clones and leaves some out. In the table there are nearly 110,000 clones, 60% to 80% of which are singletons. The sequenced material came from PBMCs. Every receptor here comes from a man between 35 and 55 years old in good health and CMV-seronegative.

This rearrangement joins TRBV4-1 to TRBJ1-3; D is undetermined. The germline gives CDR1 MGHRA, CDR2 YSYEKL. The CDR3 spans 14 residues. Deletions cut 4 bases from V and 2 bases from J, with 9 bases between. The CDR3 DNA reads as TGCGCCAGCAGCCTCGCGGGGACTGGAAACACCATATATTTT. This encodes CASSLAGTGNTIYF.

The table lists this clone with a count of one. The CDR3 sequence: CASSLGSLASVHQETQYF. In DNA form, the CDR3 reads TGTGCCAGCAGCTTAGGATCCCTGGCTAGCGTTCACCAAGAGACCCAGTACTTC. This chain joins TRBV7-6 and TRBJ2-5; TRBD2 is a possible D gene (6 bases). This CDR3 region has 18 residues. CDR1 is SGHVS and CDR2 is FNYEAQ in the germline V gene. Trimming left V 1 base short and J 0 bases short, with 18 bases between.

This chain links TRBV11-2 with TRBJ1-2, with unresolved D. Germline V gives CDR1 SGHAT, CDR2 FQNNGV. Deletions cut 1 base from V and 7 bases from J, with 13 bases between. The CDR3 is 14 residues long. The CDR3 reads CASSLGAGPGGYTF. The CDR3 nucleotides are TGTGCCAGCAGCTTAGGCGCGGGTCCCGGTGGCTACACCTTC. Together with reference TRBV11-2 and TRBJ1-2, the CDR3 gives the full variable domain: EAGVAQSPRYKIIEKRQSVAFWCNPISGHATLYWYQQILGQGPKLLIQFQNNGVVDDSQLPKDRFSAERLKGVDSTLKIQPAKLEDSAVYLCASSLGAGPGGYTFGSGTRLTVV.

The chain links TRBV6-1 to TRBJ2-7; the D gene is possibly TRBD1 (5 bases). This CDR3 has 14 residues. V was clipped by 2 bases and J by 2 bases, with 10 bases between them. The germline CDR1 and CDR2 sequences are MNHNS and SASEGT. The CDR3 sequence is CASSERGRPYEQYF. DNA for the CDR3: TGTGCCAGCAGTGAAAGGGGCAGGCCCTACGAGCAGTACTTC.

The rearrangement uses TRBV7-2 and TRBJ1-1; 7 nucleotides line up with TRBD1. This CDR3 is built from 14 residues. Looked up from germline, CDR1 is SGHTA and CDR2 is FQGNSA. V lost 1 base and J lost 7; bases outside the gene matches: 6. The CDR3 spells CASSLGTGEYEAFF. The CDR3 DNA reads TGTGCCAGCAGCTTAGGGACAGGAGAATATGAAGCTTTCTTT. The variable domain in full, completed from reference TRBV7-2 and TRBJ1-1, reads GAGVSQSPSNKVTEKGKDVELRCDPISGHTALYWYRQSLGQGLEFLIYFQGNSAPDKSGLPSDRFSAERTGGSVSTLTIQRTQQEDSAVYLCASSLGTGEYEAFFGQGTRLTVV.

The gene calls are TRBV28 and TRBJ2-7; 10 bases line up with TRBD1. The junction had 15 bases not matched to a gene; V was cut back by 5 bases and J by 5 bases. Germline-derived CDR1 and CDR2 are MDHEN and SYDVKM. The length of the CDR3 is 17 residues. CDR3 bases: TGTGCCAGCAGTCTACCCCCTGTGGGGACAGGGGCAAACGAGCAGTACTTC. Residues: CASSLPPVGTGANEQYF.

V and J are TRBV5-6 and TRBJ2-1; perhaps TRBD2 as D (5 bases). This CDR3 has 15 amino acids. Germline V lookup: CDR1 SGHDT, CDR2 YYEEEE. V lost 4 bases, J lost 0 bases, and 11 bases lay in between. This CDR3 is CASSPVEGSYNEQFF. CDR3 in DNA: TGTGCCAGCAGCCCAGTAGAGGGCTCCTACAATGAGCAGTTCTTC.

The chain uses TRBV5-1 and TRBJ1-5; D may be TRBD1 (6 bases). From germline, CDR1 is SGHRS and CDR2 YFSETQ. The CDR3 is made up of 15 amino acids. V was shortened by 3 bases and J by 3 bases, with 13 bases between the two germline ends. CDR3 coding DNA: TGCGCCAGCAGCTGGGGTACAGGGAACAATCAGCCCCAGCATTTT. Translating gives CASSWGTGNNQPQHF.

This clone was counted between two and nine times. The chain joins TRBV5-5 to TRBJ2-1; 9 bases are shared with TRBD1. This CDR3 region has 15 residues. With V trimmed by 2 bases and J by 5 bases, 5 bases remained unmatched. CDR1 and CDR2 from the germline V gene are SGHKS and YYEKEE (reference sequence). The CDR3, as DNA: TGTGCCAGCAGCTTCAGGGGACAGGGTAACAATGAGCAGTTCTTC. Translated, it gives CASSFRGQGNNEQFF. The full variable domain, with the rest looked up from reference TRBV5-5 and TRBJ2-1, is DAGVTQSPTHLIKTRGQQVTLRCSPISGHKSVSWYQQVLGQGPQFIFQYYEKEERGRGNFPDRFSARQFPNYSSELNVNALLLGDSALYLCASSFRGQGNNEQFFGPGTRLTVL.

This chain joins TRBV4-2 and TRBJ1-5; perhaps TRBD1 as D (6 bases). Germline values: CDR1 LGHNA, CDR2 YNFKEQ. The V gene lost 1 base and the J gene lost 1 base, with 17 bases spanning the gap. The CDR3 contains 18 residues. The CDR3 sequence: CASSQVGGGGMSNQPQHF. The CDR3 DNA is TGTGCCAGCAGCCAAGTCGGAGGGGGGGGAATGAGCAATCAGCCCCAGCATTTT.

The chain employs TRBV6-5 and TRBJ2-2; D not resolved. CDR1 and CDR2 (germline): MNHEY, SVGAGI. V gave up 6 bases and J gave up 5 bases, with 13 bases separating them. This CDR3 has 14 amino acids. This chain's CDR3 is CASRSNLWTGELFF. The CDR3 DNA follows: TGTGCCAGCAGATCCAACTTGTGGACCGGGGAGCTGTTTTTT.

This chain joins TRBV5-4 and TRBJ2-1, with TRBD1 matching over 10 bases. This CDR3 comprises 13 residues. Germline V gene sequence: CDR1 SGHNT, CDR2 YYREEE (reference sequence). J lost 10 bases, V lost 4 bases, and 5 bases had no gene match. The CDR3 DNA follows: TGTGCCAGCAGCGGGGACAGGGGACGCGAGCAGTTCTTC. This sequence encodes CASSGDRGREQFF.

This clone has only one observation. The chain uses TRBV27 and TRBJ2-1; the match to TRBD1 covers 12 bases. CDR1 and CDR2 from the germline V gene are MNHEY and SMNVEV (reference sequence). This CDR3 has 16 amino acids. The J segment lost 4 bases and the V segment lost 5 bases, leaving 6 bases of the junction unmatched. The CDR3 DNA follows: TGTGCCAGCAGTCTTGGGACAGGGGGCACTTACAATGAGCAGTTCTTC. Translated: CASSLGTGGTYNEQFF.

V gene TRBV5-1 combines with J gene TRBJ2-2; maybe TRBD1 (6 bases). The germline V gene has CDR1 SGHRS and CDR2 YFSETQ. The CDR3 covers 17 residues. V was shortened by 1 base and J by 7 bases, with 20 bases between the two germline ends. The CDR3 DNA reads as TGCGCCAGCAGCTTGAGGTACAGGGATTATCAGGGCGGGGAGCTGTTTTTT. This encodes CASSLRYRDYQGGELFF.

This clone was counted only a few times. The CDR3 region is CASSKGLDSFSGNTIYF. In DNA form, the CDR3 reads TGTGCCAGCAGCAAAGGCCTGGACAGTTTCTCTGGAAACACCATATATTTT. The J gene is TRBJ1-3, the V gene TRBV21-1; no DNA check was done on the table's D call, TRBD1. TRBV21-1 is annotated as a pseudogene. The CDR3 loop spans 17 amino acids.

This rearrangement joins TRBV6-5 to TRBJ2-5, with 9 bases matching TRBD1. The CDR3 is 15 amino acids. The germline V gene has CDR1 MNHEY and CDR2 SVGAGI. With 3 bases clipped from V and 5 bases from J, the junction kept 7 bases outside the gene matches. DNA for the CDR3: TGTGCCAGCAGTTATACTCGGACAGGGGCTGAGACCCAGTACTTC. Translation gives CASSYTRTGAETQYF.

The chain is built from TRBV6-5 and TRBJ1-2, with TRBD1 identical over 9 bases. The CDR3 has 13 residues. V lost 5 bases and J lost 7; bases outside the gene matches: 5. Germline V CDR1 and CDR2: MNHEY, SVGAGI. CDR3 sequence reads: CASSVPGQGGYTF. The CDR3 nucleotides are TGTGCCAGCAGTGTACCGGGACAGGGTGGCTACACCTTC.

This clone showed up just once. The rearrangement links TRBV27 to TRBJ1-6; D is unresolved. Trimming cost V 8 bases and J 10 bases, with 21 bases left between them. This CDR3 spans 15 amino acids. The germline gives CDR1 MNHEY, CDR2 SMNVEV (reference sequence). In DNA, the CDR3 is TGTGCCAGCGCTAGAATAACGGGCGGAGGGTCACCCCTCCACTTT. Translation gives CASARITGGGSPLHF.

The chain has TRBV7-9 and TRBJ1-6; TRBD1 agrees at 10 bases. CDR1 is SEHNR and CDR2 is FQNEAQ in the germline V gene (reference sequence). Trimming at V came to 5 bases and at J to 8 bases, leaving 9 bases not matched to a gene. The CDR3 loop spans 16 amino acids. This CDR3 reads CASSRSHGQGDSPLHF. The CDR3 nucleotides read TGTGCCAGCAGCCGGTCCCACGGACAGGGGGATTCACCCCTCCACTTT.

The chain is built from TRBV14 and TRBJ1-4, with TRBD1 matching over 8 bases. The V and J ends lost 11 bases and 6 bases, in that order; junction bases with no gene match: 8. Per germline, CDR1 SGHDN and CDR2 FVKESK. The CDR3 sequence is 13 residues long. In DNA form, the CDR3 reads TGTGCCCCCCCCGAGGACAGGGATGAAAAACTGTTTTTT. Translated: CAPPEDRDEKLFF.

This chain joins TRBV5-1 and TRBJ1-6; 9 bases align to TRBD1. From germline, CDR1 is SGHRS and CDR2 YFSETQ. Losses at the gene ends were 9 bases for V and 7 bases for J; bases not matched to a gene: 5. This CDR3 spans 13 amino acids. CDR3 sequence: CATRTGVNSPLHF. The CDR3, as DNA: TGCGCCACAAGGACAGGGGTCAATTCACCCCTCCACTTT.

This rearrangement joins TRBV6-6 to TRBJ1-2; D is uncertain. The ends were cut back, 5 bases at V and 8 bases at J, with 15 bases in the middle. From germline, CDR1 is MNHNY and CDR2 SVGAGI (reference sequence). CDR3 size: 13 residues. CDR3 in amino acids: CASSLNLRSGYTF. CDR3 bases: TGTGCCAGCAGTCTCAACCTGAGGTCGGGCTACACCTTC.

This clone turned up a few times. This chain uses TRBV19 with TRBJ1-1; 7 nucleotides agree with TRBD1. Germline lookup yields CDR1 LNHDA and CDR2 SQIVND (reference sequence). J lost 5 bases, V lost 5 bases, and 5 bases had no gene match. This CDR3 has 13 amino acids. The CDR3, as DNA: TGTGCCAGTAGTGCAGGGGGTGGAACTGAAGCTTTCTTT. Translated: CASSAGGGTEAFF.

This chain connects TRBV5-1 to TRBJ1-5; D gene uncertain. From germline, CDR1 is SGHRS and CDR2 YFSETQ. This CDR3 has 15 amino acids. The germline V and J ends were trimmed by 1 base and 3 bases, with 11 bases remaining between them. CDR3 sequence (DNA): TGCGCCAGCAGCTTGACTACGGGTTCCAATCAGCCCCAGCATTTT. It translates to CASSLTTGSNQPQHF.

This sequence joins TRBV18 and TRBJ2-1, with D hard to call. V lost 2 bases to trimming and J lost 0 bases, with 8 bases between them. Germline V gives CDR1 KGHSH, CDR2 LQKENI. The CDR3 is 15 amino acids. The CDR3 DNA sequence: TGTGCCAGCTCACCAATGGCCAGCTCCTACAATGAGCAGTTCTTC. Translating gives CASSPMASSYNEQFF.

This clone appeared once. This chain connects TRBV15 to TRBJ1-5; 10 bases are shared with TRBD1. The CDR3 has 21 amino acids. The trim removed 1 base at V and 0 bases at J, leaving 15 bases unmatched. Germline CDR1 is LNHNV and CDR2 is YYDKDF (reference sequence). The chain's CDR3 is CATSRVRDPGQGNDSNQPQHF. CDR3 nucleotides: TGTGCCACCAGCAGAGTTCGGGACCCGGGACAGGGGAACGATAGCAATCAGCCCCAGCATTTT. The full variable domain, with the rest looked up from reference TRBV15 and TRBJ1-5, is DAMVIQNPRYQVTQFGKPVTLSCSQTLNHNVMYWYQQKSSQAPKLLFHYYDKDFNNEADTPDNFQSRRPNTSFCFLDIRSPGLGDTAMYLCATSRVRDPGQGNDSNQPQHFGDGTRLSIL.

The chain joins TRBV5-4 to TRBJ2-1; 10 bases align to TRBD2. Germline loops: CDR1 SGHNT, CDR2 YYREEE (reference sequence). The trim removed 7 bases at V and 8 bases at J, leaving 12 bases unmatched. The CDR3 extends over 15 amino acids. Written as DNA, the CDR3 is TGTGCCAGCGGCCAGGGGGGGACTAGCGATTATGAGCAGTTCTTC. Translation gives CASGQGGTSDYEQFF.